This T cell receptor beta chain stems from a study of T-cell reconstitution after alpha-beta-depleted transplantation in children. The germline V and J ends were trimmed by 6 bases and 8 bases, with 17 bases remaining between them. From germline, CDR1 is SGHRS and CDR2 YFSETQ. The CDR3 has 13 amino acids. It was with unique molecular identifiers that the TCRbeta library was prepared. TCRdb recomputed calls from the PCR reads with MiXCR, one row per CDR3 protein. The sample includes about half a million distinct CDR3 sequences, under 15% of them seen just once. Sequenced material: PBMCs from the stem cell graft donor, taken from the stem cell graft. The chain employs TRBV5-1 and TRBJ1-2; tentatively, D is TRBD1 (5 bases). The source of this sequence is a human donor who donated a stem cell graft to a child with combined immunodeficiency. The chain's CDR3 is CASTLAGTGGYTF. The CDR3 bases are TGCGCCAGCACCCTCGCGGGGACCGGGGGCTACACCTTC.